One and the same sample provided the 14 T cell receptor beta chains below, sequenced in a study of T cell responses to AZD1222 COVID-19 vaccine. Some clones are missing from TCRdb's copy, which holds only in-frame ones; the method was immunoSEQ multiplex PCR. Counted here are approximately 100,000 clones, around 91% occurring once; the ten biggest clones make up 45% to 50%. The input for sequencing was peripheral blood, taken on day 0 of AZD1222 vaccination. The receptor source for this set is an adult in good health.

The chain combines TRBV5-5 with TRBJ2-1; D is unresolved. The CDR3 length is 13 residues. Germline V lookup: CDR1 SGHKS, CDR2 YYEKEE (reference sequence). Trimming cost V 0 bases and J 4 bases, with 5 bases left between them. CDR3 nucleotides: TGTGCCAGCAGCTTGGTCTCGTACAATGAGCAGTTCTTC. This translates into CASSLVSYNEQFF.

The chain links TRBV6-1 to TRBJ1-5; 9 bases are a match to TRBD1. Germline trimming cut 2 bases from V and 2 bases from J; bases unmatched to any gene: 10. The CDR3 is made up of 18 amino acids. Germline V gene lookup returns CDR1 MNHNS and CDR2 SASEGT. The CDR3 loop is CASSEQGQGFSGNQPQHF. The CDR3 DNA is TGTGCCAGCAGTGAACAGGGACAGGGATTTAGTGGCAATCAGCCCCAGCATTTT.

The chain has TRBV28 and TRBJ1-1; D remains unclear. V lost 8 bases, J lost 0 bases, and 7 bases lay in between. Per the germline V gene, CDR1 is MDHEN and CDR2 is SYDVKM. CDR3 length equals 12 residues. The CDR3: CASWTVNTEAFF. CDR3 coding DNA: TGTGCCAGCTGGACGGTGAACACTGAAGCTTTCTTT. Based on the CDR3 plus reference TRBV28 and TRBJ1-1, the full variable domain is DVKVTQSSRYLVKRTGEKVFLECVQDMDHENMFWYRQDPGLGLRLIYFSYDVKMKEKGDIPEGYSVSREKKERFSLILESASTNQTSMYLCASWTVNTEAFFGQGTRLTVV.

With respect to this clone: Other DNA sequences in this specimen translate into the identical CDR3. The V and J genes are TRBV11-2 and TRBJ1-1; D is perhaps TRBD1 (5 bases). CDR3 size: 12 residues. Germline-derived CDR1 and CDR2 are SGHAT and FQNNGV. V lost 2 bases to trimming and J lost 4 bases, with 5 bases between them. Here the CDR3 DNA reads TGTGCCAGCAGCTTACAGGGCACTGAAGCTTTCTTT. As protein: CASSLQGTEAFF.

The V gene is TRBV6-5, the J gene TRBJ2-1; TRBD2 matches 11 bases. The trim removed 6 bases at V and 3 bases at J, leaving 4 bases unmatched. The CDR3 contains 15 residues. Per the germline V gene, CDR1 is MNHEY and CDR2 is SVGAGI. The CDR3 here is CASRPTSGSYNEQFF. CDR3 sequence (DNA): TGTGCCAGCAGACCTACTAGCGGGAGCTACAATGAGCAGTTCTTC.

This rearrangement joins TRBV5-1 to TRBJ2-3, with 11 bases lining up with TRBD2. CDR1 is SGHRS, CDR2 YFSETQ, per germline. The CDR3 length is 16 residues. Germline trimming cut 0 bases from V and 4 bases from J; bases unmatched to any gene: 4. CDR3 bases: TGCGCCAGCAGCTTGGTAGCGGGAGGGCCCGCAGATACGCAGTATTTT. Its protein product is CASSLVAGGPADTQYF.

V and J are TRBV14 and TRBJ2-1, with 8 bases fitting TRBD2. V lost 0 bases and J lost 13; bases outside the gene matches: 11. Looked up from germline, CDR1 is SGHDN and CDR2 is FVKESK. The length of the CDR3 is 15 residues. Here the CDR3 DNA reads TGTGCCAGCAGCCAAGATTTGGGAGGACTAGCTGCTCAGTTCTTC. The encoded protein is CASSQDLGGLAAQFF.

The V call is TRBV9, the J call TRBJ2-2, with 7 bases identical to TRBD2. V gave up 4 bases and J gave up 3 bases; unmatched junction bases: 6. Germline V gene sequence: CDR1 SGDLS, CDR2 YYNGEE. The CDR3 has 15 residues. Here the CDR3 reads CASSPGLVYTGELFF. The CDR3 DNA follows: TGTGCCAGCAGCCCCGGACTAGTATACACCGGGGAGCTGTTTTTT.

The chain is built from TRBV21-1 and TRBJ2-7; the table names TRBD2, a call not compared with the DNA. TRBV21-1 constitutes a pseudogene. The CDR3 runs 14 residues. CDR3 region: CASYQREAPYEQYF. The CDR3 DNA sequence: TGTGCCAGCTACCAGCGTGAGGCTCCCTACGAGCAGTACTTC.

The CDR3 nucleotides read TGTGCCAGCTCAGAAACAGGGGGATCCTACGAGCAGTACTTC. Its protein product is CASSETGGSYEQYF. The chain employs TRBV18 and TRBJ2-5; 8 bases are a match to TRBD1. The J call could be wrong; TRBJ2-7 is a better fit for the DNA end. Germline V gene data show CDR1 as KGHSH and CDR2 as LQKENI. The CDR3 is 14 residues long.

V usage is TRBV28 and J usage is TRBJ1-1; possible D gene TRBD1, 5 bases. The CDR3 totals 11 residues. Germline V CDR1 and CDR2: MDHEN, SYDVKM. With 5 bases removed from V and 10 bases from J, the gap between germline ends came to 11 bases. CDR3 bases: TGTGCCAGCAGTCGGGCTGGGGGAGCTTTCTTT. Translating it yields CASSRAGGAFF.

The chain carries TRBV12-3 or TRBV12-4 and TRBJ2-4; D remains unclear. The length of the CDR3 is 12 residues. The ends were cut back, 5 bases at V and 9 bases at J, with 11 bases in the middle. The CDR3 bases are TGTGCCAGCAGTAACCCAAAGGGCATTCAGTACTTC. Its translation: CASSNPKGIQYF.

The count of this clone is one. J is TRBJ1-5 and V is TRBV6-2 or TRBV6-3; D is ambiguous. Per the germline V gene, CDR1 is MNHEY and CDR2 is SVGEGT. The germline V and J ends were trimmed by 5 bases and 5 bases, with 7 bases remaining between them. The CDR3 covers 12 residues. The CDR3 bases are TGTGCCAGCAGTGACCCCCATCAGCCCCAGCATTTT. Protein product: CASSDPHQPQHF.

The chain uses TRBV7-2 and TRBJ1-1, with a possible D match to TRBD1 (5 bases). The CDR3 has 15 amino acids. V was cut by 1 base and J by 4 bases, with 13 bases left in between. Germline V gene lookup returns CDR1 SGHTA and CDR2 FQGNSA. The CDR3 DNA sequence: TGTGCCAGCAGCTTAGACGGGGGATGGGTCACTGAAGCTTTCTTT. Protein product: CASSLDGGWVTEAFF.